This T cell receptor (beta chain) was identified during a study of cytomegalovirus exposure and HLA in healthy donors. With 60 Vbeta and 13 Jbeta primers, the PCR was carried out. The method was immunoSEQ multiplex PCR; TCRdb's version includes in-frame clones alone and lacks a portion of them. Counted here are 150,000 or so clones, 75% to 80% occurring once; the ten biggest clones make up about 3%. V shed 3 bases and J shed 4 bases, with 10 bases lying between them. The CDR3 has 13 residues. The V gene's germline CDR1 is GTSNPN and CDR2 SVGIG (reference sequence). The chain joins TRBV30 to TRBJ1-5; TRBD1 is a possible D gene (5 bases). Sequencing was carried out using PBMCs. This receptor was identified in a man aged 35-49 years in good health and CMV-seropositive. CDR3: CAWRRGGNQPQHF. The CDR3 DNA reads as TGTGCCTGGAGGCGGGGGGGAAATCAGCCCCAGCATTTT.